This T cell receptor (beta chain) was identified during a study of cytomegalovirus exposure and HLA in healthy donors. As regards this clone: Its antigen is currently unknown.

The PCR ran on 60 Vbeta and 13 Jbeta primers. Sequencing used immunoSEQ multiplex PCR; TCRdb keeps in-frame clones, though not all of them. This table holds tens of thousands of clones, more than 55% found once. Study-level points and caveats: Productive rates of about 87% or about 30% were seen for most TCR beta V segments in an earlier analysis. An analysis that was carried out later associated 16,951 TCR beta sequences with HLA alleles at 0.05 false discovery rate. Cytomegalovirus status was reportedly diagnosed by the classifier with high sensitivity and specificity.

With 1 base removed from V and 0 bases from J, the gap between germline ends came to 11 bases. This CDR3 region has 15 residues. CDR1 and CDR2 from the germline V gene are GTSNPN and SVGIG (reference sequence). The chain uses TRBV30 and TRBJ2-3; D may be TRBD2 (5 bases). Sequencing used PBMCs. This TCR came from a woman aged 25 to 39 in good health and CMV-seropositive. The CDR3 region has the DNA TGTGCCTGGAGTGAAAGCGGAGCTAGCACAGATACGCAGTATTTT. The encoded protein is CAWSESGASTDTQYF.